The 10 T cell receptor beta chains in this list originate from one sample, sequenced in a study of blood T cell repertoires in COVID-19. Repertoires were generated with immunoSEQ multiplex PCR, while TCRdb's copy carries only in-frame clones and drops some. Of about 210,000 clones detected, approximately 80% appear once; the ten largest clones hold 7.5% to 9%. What was sequenced was peripheral blood. The receptors come from an elderly woman with COVID-19, enrolled during active disease.

The rearrangement uses TRBV6-6 and TRBJ2-1; tentatively, D is TRBD2 (5 bases). The CDR3 contains 13 residues. V shed 2 bases and J shed 5 bases, with 7 bases lying between them. The germline V gene encodes CDR1 MNHNY and CDR2 SVGAGI (reference sequence). As DNA, the CDR3 is TGTGCCAGCAGTTACGGGAGTAACAATGAGCAGTTCTTC. Residues: CASSYGSNNEQFF.

The V gene is TRBV6-5, the J gene TRBJ1-2; D gene uncertain. Trimming left V 5 bases short and J 5 bases short, with 12 bases between. The CDR3 extends over 13 amino acids. CDR1 and CDR2 from the germline V gene are MNHEY and SVGAGI. The CDR3 spells CASSPREDYGYTF. The CDR3 DNA reads as TGTGCCAGCAGTCCCCGGGAAGATTATGGCTACACCTTC.

This clone was picked up a small number of times. The V call is TRBV27, the J call TRBJ2-7; TRBD1 might be the D (6 bases). The germline V gene has CDR1 MNHEY and CDR2 SMNVEV (reference sequence). The CDR3 totals 13 residues. Trimming shortened V by 11 bases and J by 2 bases, and 16 bases separated the two germline ends. The CDR3 loop is CASAPDRPYEQYF. CDR3 nucleotide sequence: TGTGCCTCCGCCCCGGACAGACCCTACGAGCAGTACTTC.

In nucleotides, the CDR3 is TGTGCCAGCAGTGGAGCGGAGCGAGGGTACAATGAGCAGTTCTTC. Encoded protein: CASSGAERGYNEQFF. J is TRBJ2-1 and V is TRBV6-1, with a weak D call TRBD2 (5 bases). Germline CDR1 reads MNHNS; CDR2 reads SASEGT. Trimming removed 4 bases at V and 4 bases at J, with 14 bases between. The CDR3 has 15 amino acids.

The chain links TRBV3-1 (or the pseudogene TRBV3-2) to TRBJ2-6, with unresolved D. The V end was cut by 4 bases, the J end by 0 bases, with 7 bases between. CDR1 and CDR2 from the germline V gene are LGHDT and YNNKEL (reference sequence). The CDR3 consists of 15 residues. The DNA for the CDR3 is TGTGCCAGCAGCCCAACTCACTCTGGGGCCAACGTCCTGACTTTC. Its protein product is CASSPTHSGANVLTF.

The chain joins TRBV20-1 to TRBJ1-1; D is uncertain. Germline V gives CDR1 DFQATT, CDR2 SNEGSKA (reference sequence). V shed 3 bases and J shed 10 bases, with 12 bases lying between them. The CDR3 consists of 11 residues. The CDR3 is CSARLPTGAFF. The CDR3 coding sequence is TGCAGTGCTAGGCTTCCGACGGGAGCTTTCTTT.

The chain combines TRBV5-1 with TRBJ1-1, with 8 bases aligning to TRBD1. CDR1 and CDR2 from the germline V gene are SGHRS and YFSETQ. With 6 bases clipped from V and 0 bases from J, the junction kept 7 bases outside the gene matches. The CDR3 runs to 15 residues. Here the CDR3 reads CASTPQGGVNTEAFF. The CDR3 DNA reads TGCGCCAGCACACCACAGGGGGGCGTGAACACTGAAGCTTTCTTT.

This chain joins TRBV5-1 and TRBJ2-5; 8 bases line up with TRBD2. Germline CDR1 reads SGHRS; CDR2 reads YFSETQ. This CDR3 has 14 residues. V lost 4 bases and J lost 0; bases outside the gene matches: 2. The CDR3 sequence: CASSDSGNQETQYF. The CDR3 coding sequence is TGCGCCAGCAGCGATAGCGGGAACCAAGAGACCCAGTACTTC.

The chain links TRBV7-9 to TRBJ1-1; TRBD1 is a possible D gene (5 bases). Trimming took off 5 bases at V and 8 bases at J, with 18 bases between the two ends. This CDR3 is 14 amino acids long. The V gene's germline CDR1 is SEHNR and CDR2 FQNEAQ (reference sequence). Here the CDR3 reads CASSLPQGNREAFF. The CDR3 DNA sequence: TGTGCCAGCAGCCTACCCCAGGGAAATAGGGAAGCTTTCTTT.

In its sample, this clone was seen once. The V gene is TRBV6-4, the J gene TRBJ2-5; no clear D gene. This CDR3 spans 13 amino acids. Germline lookup yields CDR1 MRHNA and CDR2 SNTAGT. V dropped 4 bases and J dropped 4 bases, with 10 bases sitting between them. CDR3 sequence (DNA): TGTGCCAGCAGTGCGAACAGTCTAGAGACCCAGTACTTC. Translated, it gives CASSANSLETQYF.